This T cell receptor beta chain was sequenced for a study of T cell repertoires in cytomegalovirus infection. Study summary: Signatures in public TCR beta sequences pointed to both CMV infection and matching HLA type.

Points from the study as a whole: Cumulated frequencies of public TCR beta families served to identify carriers of CMV plus the relevant HLA. HLA-C-restricted TCR beta clonotypes specific for CMV led the ex vivo response.

Each CDR3 protein gets one entry after TCRdb re-called the reads with MiXCR. The sample yields a few hundred thousand distinct CDR3 sequences, roughly 20% seen once. There are a few counts of this clonotype. Its antigen is undetermined. The sequence derives from a human donor in good health (CMV status not recorded). Some clones in this sample may be carry-over from other donors' samples. Material for sequencing was PBMCs.

This CDR3 reads CASSPSGVPPTSTDTQYF. CDR3 in DNA: TGTGCCAGCAGCCCATCAGGGGTTCCACCTACTAGCACAGATACGCAGTATTTT. The chain has TRBV11-2 and TRBJ2-3; TRBD1 is a possible D gene (6 bases). The germline V gene has CDR1 SGHAT and CDR2 FQNNGV. Deletions cut 5 bases from V and 0 bases from J, with 21 bases between. The CDR3 loop spans 18 amino acids.